The 30 T cell receptor beta chains given below trace back to one sample, sequenced in a study of CXCR3-negative and CXCR3-positive naive CD8 T cells. Points from the study as a whole: More hydrophobic TRB CDR3s were found in CXCR3-positive naive cells than in CXCR3-negative naive cells.

Their antigens remain unidentified. The authors made the TRB cDNA libraries by 5' RACE using UMI labels. TCRdb derives one entry per CDR3 protein from the 5' RACE reads, leaving out DNA. The sample totals approximately 130,000 distinct CDR3 sequences. The specimen was naive CXCR3+ CD8+ T cells from blood. Subset here: CD45RO-CCR7+CD27+CD95- naive CD8+ T cells expressing CXCR3 (TNR3+). The origin of the receptors is a human donor in good health. Some clones in this sample may be carry-over from other donors' samples.

This chain links TRBV20-1 with TRBJ2-2; TCRdb's D call of TRBD2 is untestable without DNA. The CDR3 has 11 residues. Germline V CDR1 and CDR2: DFQATT, SNEGSKA (reference sequence). This chain's CDR3 is CSALVPGELFF.

The gene calls are TRBV28 and TRBJ2-3; TCRdb lists TRBD1, though no DNA is available to test this call. Germline values: CDR1 MDHEN, CDR2 SYDVKM. CDR3 length: 16 amino acids. The CDR3 here is CASSPRQGWSTDTQYF.

V gene TRBV19 combines with J gene TRBJ2-7; TCRdb's D call, TRBD2, is unchecked because there is no DNA. Germline CDR1 and CDR2: LNHDA and SQIVND (reference sequence). There are 16 residues in the CDR3. CDR3 residues: CASSIEATSSIYEQYF.

The V call is TRBV7-6, the J call TRBJ2-1; TCRdb names TRBD2, which stays unverified in the absence of DNA. Germline values: CDR1 SGHVS, CDR2 FNYEAQ. The CDR3 totals 17 residues. CDR3 region: CASSLNPGLAAPNEQFF.

The chain carries TRBV13 and TRBJ1-1; the TCRdb call, TRBD1, lacks DNA for checking. Germline V gives CDR1 PRHDT, CDR2 FYEKMQ (reference sequence). The CDR3 covers 13 residues. CDR3 in amino acids: CASTHRGNTEAFF. The complete variable domain, with remaining parts taken from reference TRBV13 and TRBJ1-1, reads AAGVIQSPRHLIKEKRETATLKCYPIPRHDTVYWYQQGPGQDPQFLISFYEKMQSDKGSIPDRFSAQQFSDYHSELNMSSLELGDSALYFCASTHRGNTEAFFGQGTRLTVV.

The V call is TRBV18, the J call TRBJ1-6. The CDR3 consists of 15 residues. Germline assignment: CDR1 KGHSH and CDR2 LQKENI. This CDR3 reads CASSPLQRGNSPLHF.

J is TRBJ2-4 and V is TRBV15; the D gene TCRdb calls, TRBD1, cannot be checked with no DNA. CDR1 and CDR2 from the germline V gene are LNHNV and YYDKDF (reference sequence). This CDR3 is 13 amino acids long. This chain's CDR3 is CATSNRDLPIQYF. The full variable domain, in which reference TRBV15 and TRBJ2-4 provide the parts outside the CDR3, is DAMVIQNPRYQVTQFGKPVTLSCSQTLNHNVMYWYQQKSSQAPKLLFHYYDKDFNNEADTPDNFQSRRPNTSFCFLDIRSPGLGDTAMYLCATSNRDLPIQYFGAGTRLSVL.

The genes are TRBV28 and TRBJ2-1; the D gene TCRdb calls, TRBD1, cannot be checked with no DNA. Germline CDR1 MDHEN, CDR2 SYDVKM. The CDR3 length is 12 residues. This CDR3 reads CASTGGGETQYF.

The rearrangement joins TRBV7-2 to TRBJ2-1; lacking DNA, the TRBD1 call made by TCRdb goes unchecked. The length of the CDR3 is 19 residues. Germline V gene sequence: CDR1 SGHTA, CDR2 FQGNSA. This CDR3 reads CASSTPGRGSSSTFNEQFF.

The V call is TRBV7-2, the J call TRBJ2-5; TCRdb returns TRBD1, unconfirmable since there is no DNA. Germline V CDR1 and CDR2: SGHTA, FQGNSA. CDR3 length equals 17 residues. The CDR3 sequence: CASSLALGQGVEETQYF.

The chain links TRBV5-1 to TRBJ2-7; checking the TCRdb D call of TRBD1 is not possible without DNA. Germline CDR1 is SGHRS and CDR2 is YFSETQ. The CDR3 covers 16 residues. CDR3 sequence: CASSLDPTGAGYEQYF.

This chain connects TRBV7-9 to TRBJ2-4. This CDR3 is built from 14 residues. CDR1 and CDR2 from the germline V gene are SEHNR and FQNEAQ (reference sequence). The CDR3 loop reads CASSLAIDKNIQYF.

V is TRBV6-2 or TRBV6-3 and J is TRBJ2-3; TCRdb names TRBD1, which stays unverified in the absence of DNA. CDR1 is MNHEY, CDR2 SVGEGT, per germline. The CDR3 covers 16 residues. CDR3: CASSPRDRGVPDTQYF.

The chain joins TRBV7-9 to TRBJ2-5; TCRdb returns TRBD2, unconfirmable since there is no DNA. This CDR3 spans 15 amino acids. In germline, CDR1 is SEHNR, CDR2 FQNEAQ (reference sequence). The CDR3 spells CASSTPRGGKETQYF.

V usage is TRBV7-2 and J usage is TRBJ2-2. Per the germline V gene, CDR1 is SGHTA and CDR2 is FQGNSA. The CDR3 consists of 15 residues. The CDR3 loop reads CASSFYTTNTGELFF.

The V and J genes are TRBV9 and TRBJ1-5. From germline, CDR1 is SGDLS and CDR2 YYNGEE. The CDR3 has 15 residues. The CDR3 reads CASSRGGESNQPQHF.

This chain connects TRBV28 to TRBJ2-1; TCRdb selects TRBD2, and the lack of DNA leaves this call unchecked. From germline, CDR1 is MDHEN and CDR2 SYDVKM. CDR3 size: 15 residues. Here the CDR3 reads CASSSGLAGFDEQFF.

The V and J genes are TRBV27 and TRBJ1-5; TCRdb lists TRBD1, though no DNA is available to test this call. Germline CDR1 is MNHEY and CDR2 is SMNVEV (reference sequence). CDR3 size: 15 residues. The chain's CDR3 is CASSLTGMAGQPQHF.

This chain uses TRBV7-9 with TRBJ2-5; TCRdb gives TRBD1 as the D gene, but with no DNA this cannot be confirmed. There are 14 residues in the CDR3. From germline, CDR1 is SEHNR and CDR2 FQNEAQ (reference sequence). The CDR3 region is CASRPQGGGETQYF.

The chain has TRBV5-5 and TRBJ2-2; the D call from TCRdb, TRBD2, cannot be confirmed without DNA. The CDR3 contains 15 residues. The germline V gene has CDR1 SGHKS and CDR2 YYEKEE (reference sequence). Here the CDR3 reads CASSSVVYSTGELFF.

This rearrangement joins TRBV27 to TRBJ2-1; TCRdb names TRBD2, which stays unverified in the absence of DNA. The CDR3 totals 16 residues. Germline-derived CDR1 and CDR2 are MNHEY and SMNVEV (reference sequence). The CDR3: CASSLLGGGSYNEQFF.

The genes are TRBV2 and TRBJ2-7; TCRdb returns TRBD1, unconfirmable since there is no DNA. This CDR3 spans 14 amino acids. Germline assignment: CDR1 SNHLY and CDR2 FYNNEI. CDR3 sequence: CASLGQLEAYEQYF.

The chain couples TRBV29-1 to TRBJ2-1; lacking DNA, the TRBD2 call made by TCRdb goes unchecked. The CDR3 is 15 amino acids. Looked up from germline, CDR1 is SQVTM and CDR2 is ANQGSEA. This CDR3 reads CSVVPGLAGYNEQFF.

The V call is TRBV20-1, the J call TRBJ2-3. The CDR3 runs to 13 residues. The germline CDR1 and CDR2 sequences are DFQATT and SNEGSKA (reference sequence). CDR3 in amino acids: CSAYEHRTDTQYF.

The chain links TRBV18 to TRBJ2-1. Germline V gives CDR1 KGHSH, CDR2 LQKENI. The CDR3 spans 14 residues. The CDR3 sequence: CASSPPGVRNEQFF.

This chain uses TRBV20-1 with TRBJ2-7. CDR1 and CDR2 from the germline V gene are DFQATT and SNEGSKA (reference sequence). This CDR3 is built from 13 residues. CDR3 region: CSARDVESYEQYF.

The V call is TRBV29-1, the J call TRBJ2-2. Germline V gives CDR1 SQVTM, CDR2 ANQGSEA. The CDR3 extends over 13 amino acids. The CDR3 region is CSVRDFSAGELFF.

The chain combines TRBV7-8 with TRBJ2-6; lacking DNA, the TRBD1 call made by TCRdb goes unchecked. Germline CDR1 SGHVS, CDR2 FQNEAQ. This CDR3 has 16 amino acids. CDR3: CASTGQAYSGANVLTF.

The genes are TRBV14 and TRBJ2-3. This CDR3 spans 13 amino acids. In germline, CDR1 is SGHDN, CDR2 FVKESK. The CDR3 is CASSHFKTDTQYF.

The chain carries TRBV7-6 and TRBJ2-3. Germline V gene sequence: CDR1 SGHVS, CDR2 FNYEAQ. The CDR3 totals 12 residues. Here the CDR3 reads CASSWSTDTQYF.